This T cell receptor (beta chain) was identified in a study of T cell responses to AZD1222 COVID-19 vaccine. Comments on this clone: The antigen is not known.

TCRdb's table, derived via immunoSEQ multiplex PCR, lists solely in-frame clones and lacks some. The sample has 60,000 to 85,000 clones; roughly 80% are singletons. General observations from the study: The span of vaccine-associated CD4 TCRs extended across spike, with dominance at 160-218 and 743-854. Repertoire sampling occurred only after the peak T cell response. Receipt of two AZD1222 doses was followed by a rise in Spike-specific TCR breadth and depth. At study baseline, merely five or six AZD1222 recipients were seropositive.

CDR3 length: 14 residues. With 6 bases removed from V and 3 bases from J, the gap between germline ends came to 12 bases. Per germline, CDR1 SGHTA and CDR2 FQGNSA. This sequence joins TRBV7-2 and TRBJ2-1, with D perhaps TRBD2 (6 bases). The sample here was peripheral blood, taken 28 days after the second dose of the MenACWY control vaccine. This clonotype was obtained from an adult who received the MenACWY meningococcal vaccine as a control. This chain's CDR3 is CASSGRGNYNEQFF. The CDR3 region has the DNA TGTGCCAGCAGTGGGCGCGGGAACTACAATGAGCAGTTCTTC.